The entry below describes one T cell receptor (beta chain). These data originate in a study of cytomegalovirus exposure and HLA in healthy donors. Use of 60 Vbeta and 13 Jbeta primers characterized the PCR. Libraries were prepared by immunoSEQ multiplex PCR; TCRdb keeps only in-frame clonotypes and omits some of them. Its table records 60,000 to 75,000 clones. The germline V gene has CDR1 GTSNPN and CDR2 SVGIG (reference sequence). Trimming cost V 4 bases and J 5 bases, with 18 bases left between them. This CDR3 is 14 amino acids long. This TCR came from a woman in her thirties in good health and CMV-seronegative. The genes are TRBV30 and TRBJ2-7; TRBD2 might be the D (6 bases). Specimen: PBMCs. The CDR3 reads CAWTVGGPINEQYF. CDR3 nucleotide sequence: TGTGCCTGGACCGTCGGAGGGCCGATTAACGAGCAGTACTTC.